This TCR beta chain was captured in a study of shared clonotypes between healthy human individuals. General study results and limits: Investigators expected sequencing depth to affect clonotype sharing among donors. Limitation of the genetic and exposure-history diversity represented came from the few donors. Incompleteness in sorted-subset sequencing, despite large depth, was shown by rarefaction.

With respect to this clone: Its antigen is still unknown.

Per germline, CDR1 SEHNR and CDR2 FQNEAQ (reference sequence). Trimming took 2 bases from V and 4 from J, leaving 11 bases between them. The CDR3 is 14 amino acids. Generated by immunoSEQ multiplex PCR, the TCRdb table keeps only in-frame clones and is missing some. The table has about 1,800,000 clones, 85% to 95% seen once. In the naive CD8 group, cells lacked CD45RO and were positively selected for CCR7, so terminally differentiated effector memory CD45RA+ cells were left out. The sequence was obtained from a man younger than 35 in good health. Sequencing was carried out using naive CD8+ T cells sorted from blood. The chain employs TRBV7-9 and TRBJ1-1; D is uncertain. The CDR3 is CASSLSDVRTEAFF. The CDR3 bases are TGTGCCAGCAGCTTAAGTGATGTCCGCACTGAAGCTTTCTTT.